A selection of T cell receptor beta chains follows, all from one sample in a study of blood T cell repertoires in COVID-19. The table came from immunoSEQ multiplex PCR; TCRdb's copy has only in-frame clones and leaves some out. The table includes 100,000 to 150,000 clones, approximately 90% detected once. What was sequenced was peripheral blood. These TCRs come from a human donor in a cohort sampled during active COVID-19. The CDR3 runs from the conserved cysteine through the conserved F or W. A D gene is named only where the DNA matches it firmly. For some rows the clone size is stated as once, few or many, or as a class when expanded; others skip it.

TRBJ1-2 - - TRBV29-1 CSVDRGAGYGYTF TGCAGCGTTGATCGGGGGGCAGGCTATGGCTACACCTTC
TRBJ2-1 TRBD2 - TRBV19 CASSIWATGTSGVEQFF TGTGCCAGTAGTATATGGGCCACCGGGACTAGTGGCGTTGAGCAGTTCTTC
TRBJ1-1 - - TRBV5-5 CASSLGSTEAFF TGTGCCAGCAGCTTGGGGAGTACTGAAGCTTTCTTT
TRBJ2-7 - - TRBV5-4 CASSTDNVEQYF TGTGCCAGCAGTACCGACAATGTCGAGCAGTACTTC
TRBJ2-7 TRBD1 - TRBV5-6 CASSVRTGAYEQYF TGTGCCAGCAGCGTTCGGACAGGGGCCTACGAGCAGTACTTC
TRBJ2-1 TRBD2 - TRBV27 CASSYGLAGGEQFF TGTGCCAGCAGCTACGGACTAGCGGGAGGAGAGCAGTTCTTC
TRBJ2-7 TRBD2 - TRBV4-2 CASRVGSGGPDEQYF TGTGCCAGCAGAGTTGGATCGGGGGGGCCGGACGAGCAGTACTTC
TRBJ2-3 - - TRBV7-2 CASGRVGDTQYF TGTGCCAGCGGGCGAGTAGGAGATACGCAGTATTTT
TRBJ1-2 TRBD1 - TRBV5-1 CASSIDGQGGYTF TGCGCCAGCAGCATTGATGGACAGGGTGGCTACACCTTC
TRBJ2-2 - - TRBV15 CATRRGQLTGELFF TGTGCCACCCGTAGAGGACAGCTAACCGGGGAGCTGTTTTTT
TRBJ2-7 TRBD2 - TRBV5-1 CASSLTSGSSYEQYF TGCGCCAGCAGCTTGACTAGCGGGAGCTCCTACGAGCAGTACTTC
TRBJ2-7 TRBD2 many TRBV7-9 CASSFSGDPSF TGTGCCAGCAGCTTTAGCGGGGACCCCTCCTTC
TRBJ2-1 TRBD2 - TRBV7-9 CASSSRSYSGTRNEQFF TGTGCCAGCAGCTCACGCTCATATAGCGGGACCCGCAATGAGCAGTTCTTC
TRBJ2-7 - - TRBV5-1 CASSLLLEGSYEQYF TGCGCCAGCAGCTTGCTGCTTGAGGGATCGTATGAGCAGTACTTC
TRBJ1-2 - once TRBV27 CASSFNPSYGYTF TGTGCCAGCAGTTTCAATCCCAGCTATGGCTACACCTTC
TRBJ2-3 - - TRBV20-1 CSASTGGDTDTQYF TGCAGTGCTAGTACGGGCGGGGACACAGATACGCAGTATTTT
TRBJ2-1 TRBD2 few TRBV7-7 CASSVTGTSNFDEQFF TGTGCTAGCAGCGTAACCGGGACTAGCAACTTCGATGAGCAGTTCTTC
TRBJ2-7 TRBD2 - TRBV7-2 CASRSTGGSTYEQYF TGTGCCAGCAGATCGACGGGGGGGAGCACCTACGAGCAGTACTTC
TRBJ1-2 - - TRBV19 CATTTEFNYGYTF TGTGCCACTACTACGGAGTTTAACTATGGCTACACCTTC
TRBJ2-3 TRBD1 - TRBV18 CASSPPGQGRTDTQYF TGTGCCAGCTCACCACCGGGACAGGGTCGCACAGATACGCAGTATTTT
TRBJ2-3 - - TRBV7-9 CASSLSLGGDRTQYF TGTGCCAGCAGCTTATCGCTAGGGGGAGACCGTACGCAGTATTTT
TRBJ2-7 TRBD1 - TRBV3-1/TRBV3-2 CASSHGQVSYEQYF TGTGCCAGCAGCCACGGACAGGTCTCCTACGAGCAGTACTTC
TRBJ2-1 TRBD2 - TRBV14 CASSQGRSGRALEQFF TGTGCCAGCAGCCAAGGTCGGAGCGGGAGGGCCCTTGAGCAGTTCTTC
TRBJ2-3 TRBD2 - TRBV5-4 CASSLVPRRGGVDTQYF TGTGCCAGCAGCTTGGTACCGAGGCGGGGGGGCGTAGATACGCAGTATTTT
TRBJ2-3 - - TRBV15 CATSRVAEAQYF TGTGCCACCAGCAGAGTGGCAGAAGCGCAGTATTTT
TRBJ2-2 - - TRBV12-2 CASRLLSVGVIGTGEPGELFF TGTGCAAGTCGCTTATTATCAGTCGGTGTAATCGGGACAGGGGAGCCCGGGGAGCTGTTTTTT
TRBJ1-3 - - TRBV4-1 CASSHPLGNTIYF TGCGCCAGCAGCCACCCCCTCGGAAACACCATATATTTT
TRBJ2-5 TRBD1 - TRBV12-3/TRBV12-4 CASSPGQQETQYF TGTGCCAGCAGCCCGGGACAGCAAGAGACCCAGTACTTC
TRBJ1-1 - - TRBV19 CASSIAGRLNTEAFF TGTGCCAGTAGTATAGCAGGCAGACTGAACACTGAAGCTTTCTTT
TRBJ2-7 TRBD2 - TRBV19 CASSISSGSRYEQYF TGTGCCAGTAGTATCTCTAGCGGGAGTCGATACGAGCAGTACTTC
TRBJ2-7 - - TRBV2 CASRPQGAYEQYF TGTGCCAGCAGACCACAGGGAGCCTACGAGCAGTACTTC